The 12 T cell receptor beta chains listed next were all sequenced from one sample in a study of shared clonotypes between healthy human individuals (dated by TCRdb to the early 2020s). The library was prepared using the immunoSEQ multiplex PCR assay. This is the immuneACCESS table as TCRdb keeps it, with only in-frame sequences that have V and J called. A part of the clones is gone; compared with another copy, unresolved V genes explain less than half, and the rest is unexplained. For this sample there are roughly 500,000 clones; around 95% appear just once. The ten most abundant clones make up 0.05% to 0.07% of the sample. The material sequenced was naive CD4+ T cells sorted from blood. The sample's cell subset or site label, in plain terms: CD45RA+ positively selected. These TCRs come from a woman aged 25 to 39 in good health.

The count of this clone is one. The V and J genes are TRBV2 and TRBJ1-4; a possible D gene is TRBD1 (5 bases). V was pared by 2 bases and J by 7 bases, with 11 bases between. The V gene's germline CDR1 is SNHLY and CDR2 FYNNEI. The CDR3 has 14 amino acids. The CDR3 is CASSEQGSVEKLFF. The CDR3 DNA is TGTGCCAGCAGTGAACAGGGATCGGTTGAAAAACTGTTTTTT.

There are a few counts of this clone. CDR3 nucleotides: TGTGCCAGCAGCCGGGGACTAGCGGGAGTTCAAGAGACCCAGTACTTC. Amino acid sequence: CASSRGLAGVQETQYF. The chain links TRBV7-3 to TRBJ2-5, with 14 bases aligning to TRBD2. The germline CDR1 and CDR2 sequences are SGHTA and FQGTGA. The CDR3 covers 16 residues. V shed 5 bases, J shed 2 bases, and the junction held 4 bases outside the gene matches.

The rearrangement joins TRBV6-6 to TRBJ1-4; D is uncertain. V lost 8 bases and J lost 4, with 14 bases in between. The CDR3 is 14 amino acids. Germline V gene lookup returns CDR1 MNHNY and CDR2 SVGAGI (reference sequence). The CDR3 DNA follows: TGTGCCAGCGCCCCCGGACCGTTTAATGAAAAACTGTTTTTT. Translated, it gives CASAPGPFNEKLFF.

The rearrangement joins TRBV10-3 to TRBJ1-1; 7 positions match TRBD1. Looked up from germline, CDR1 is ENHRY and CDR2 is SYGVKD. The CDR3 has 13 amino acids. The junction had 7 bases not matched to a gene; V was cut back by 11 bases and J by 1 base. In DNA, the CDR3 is TGTGCCGTCCAACAGGGGCCGAACACTGAAGCTTTCTTT. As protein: CAVQQGPNTEAFF.

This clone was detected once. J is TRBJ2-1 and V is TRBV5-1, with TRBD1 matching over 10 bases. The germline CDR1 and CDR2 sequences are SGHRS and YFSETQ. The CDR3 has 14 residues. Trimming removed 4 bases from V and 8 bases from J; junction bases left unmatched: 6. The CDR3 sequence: CASSAGQGLDEQFF. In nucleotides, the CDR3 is TGCGCCAGCAGCGCGGGACAGGGGTTGGATGAGCAGTTCTTC.

The CDR3 loop reads CASSVTSGGRNEQFF. CDR3 DNA: TGTGCCAGCAGCGTAACTAGCGGGGGCAGAAATGAGCAGTTCTTC. The chain carries TRBV11-2 and TRBJ2-1; TRBD2 agrees at 11 bases. In germline, CDR1 is SGHAT, CDR2 FQNNGV. The V and J ends lost 5 bases and 7 bases, in that order; junction bases with no gene match: 7. The CDR3 runs to 15 residues.

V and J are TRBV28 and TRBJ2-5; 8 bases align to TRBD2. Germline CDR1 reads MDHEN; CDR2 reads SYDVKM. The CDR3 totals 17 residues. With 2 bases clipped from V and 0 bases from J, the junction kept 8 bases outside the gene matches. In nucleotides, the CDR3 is TGTGCCAGCAGTTTACAGGGAGCGGGAGATTACCAAGAGACCCAGTACTTC. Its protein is CASSLQGAGDYQETQYF.

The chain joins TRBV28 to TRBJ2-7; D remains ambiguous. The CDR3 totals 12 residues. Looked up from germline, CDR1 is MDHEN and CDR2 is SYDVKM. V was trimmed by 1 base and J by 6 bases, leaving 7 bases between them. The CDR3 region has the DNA TGTGCCAGCAGTTTATCCGTTTCCGAGCAGTACTTC. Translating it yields CASSLSVSEQYF.

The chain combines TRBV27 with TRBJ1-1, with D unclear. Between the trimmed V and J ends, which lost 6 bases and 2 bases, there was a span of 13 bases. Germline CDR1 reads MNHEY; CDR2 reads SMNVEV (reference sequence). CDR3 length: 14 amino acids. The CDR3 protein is CASRIQTVNTEAFF. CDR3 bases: TGTGCCAGCAGAATCCAAACGGTAAACACTGAAGCTTTCTTT.

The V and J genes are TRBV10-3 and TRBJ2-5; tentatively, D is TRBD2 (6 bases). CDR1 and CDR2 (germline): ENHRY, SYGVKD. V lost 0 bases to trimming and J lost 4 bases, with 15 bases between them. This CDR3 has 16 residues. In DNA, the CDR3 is TGTGCCATCAGTGAGTCCGGTAGCGGTGTGATAGAGACCCAGTACTTC. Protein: CAISESGSGVIETQYF.

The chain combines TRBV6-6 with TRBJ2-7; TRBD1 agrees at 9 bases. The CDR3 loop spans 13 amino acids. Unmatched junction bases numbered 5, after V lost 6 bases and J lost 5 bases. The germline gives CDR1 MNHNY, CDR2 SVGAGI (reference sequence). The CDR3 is CASSRDRVDEQYF. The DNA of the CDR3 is TGTGCCAGCAGCCGGGACAGGGTGGACGAGCAGTACTTC.

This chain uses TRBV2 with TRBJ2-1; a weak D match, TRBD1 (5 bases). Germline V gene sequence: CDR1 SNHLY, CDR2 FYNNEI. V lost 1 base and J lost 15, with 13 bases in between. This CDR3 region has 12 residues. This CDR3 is CASSEEVRAAFF. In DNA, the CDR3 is TGTGCCAGCAGTGAAGAGGTCAGGGCGGCGTTCTTC.